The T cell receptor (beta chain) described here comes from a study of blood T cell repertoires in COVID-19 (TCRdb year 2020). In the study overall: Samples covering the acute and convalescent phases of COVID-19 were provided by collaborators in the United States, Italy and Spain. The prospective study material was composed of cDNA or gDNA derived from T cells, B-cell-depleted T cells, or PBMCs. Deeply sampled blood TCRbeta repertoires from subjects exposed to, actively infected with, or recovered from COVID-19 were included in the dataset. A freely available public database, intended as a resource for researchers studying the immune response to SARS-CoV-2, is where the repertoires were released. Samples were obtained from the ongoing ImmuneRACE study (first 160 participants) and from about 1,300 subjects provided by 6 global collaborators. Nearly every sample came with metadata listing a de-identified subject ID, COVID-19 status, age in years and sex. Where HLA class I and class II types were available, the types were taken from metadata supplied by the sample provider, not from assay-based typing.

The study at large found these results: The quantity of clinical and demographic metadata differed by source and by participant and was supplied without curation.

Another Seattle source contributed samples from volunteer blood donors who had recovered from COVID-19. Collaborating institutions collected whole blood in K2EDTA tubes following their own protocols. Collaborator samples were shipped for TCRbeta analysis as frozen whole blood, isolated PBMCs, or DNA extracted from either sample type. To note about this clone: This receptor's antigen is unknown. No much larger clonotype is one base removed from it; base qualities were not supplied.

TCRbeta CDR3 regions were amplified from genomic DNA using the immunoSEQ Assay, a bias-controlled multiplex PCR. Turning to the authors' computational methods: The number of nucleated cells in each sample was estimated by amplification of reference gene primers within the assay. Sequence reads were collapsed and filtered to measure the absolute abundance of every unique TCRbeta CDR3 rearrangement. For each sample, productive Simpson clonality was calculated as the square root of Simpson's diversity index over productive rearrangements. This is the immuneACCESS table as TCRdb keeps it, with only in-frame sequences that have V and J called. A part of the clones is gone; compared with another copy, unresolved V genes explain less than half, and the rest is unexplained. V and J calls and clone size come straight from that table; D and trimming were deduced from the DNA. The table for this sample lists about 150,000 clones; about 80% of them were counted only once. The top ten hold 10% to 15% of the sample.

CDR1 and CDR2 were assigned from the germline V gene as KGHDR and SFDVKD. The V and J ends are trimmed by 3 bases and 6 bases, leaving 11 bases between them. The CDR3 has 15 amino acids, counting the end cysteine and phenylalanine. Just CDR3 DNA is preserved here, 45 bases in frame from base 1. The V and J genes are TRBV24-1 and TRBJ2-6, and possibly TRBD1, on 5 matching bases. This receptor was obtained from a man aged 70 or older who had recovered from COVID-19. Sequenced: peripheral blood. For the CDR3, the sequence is CATSDGADSANVLTF. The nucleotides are TGTGCCACCAGTGATGGGGCAGATTCGGCCAACGTCCTGACTTTC.